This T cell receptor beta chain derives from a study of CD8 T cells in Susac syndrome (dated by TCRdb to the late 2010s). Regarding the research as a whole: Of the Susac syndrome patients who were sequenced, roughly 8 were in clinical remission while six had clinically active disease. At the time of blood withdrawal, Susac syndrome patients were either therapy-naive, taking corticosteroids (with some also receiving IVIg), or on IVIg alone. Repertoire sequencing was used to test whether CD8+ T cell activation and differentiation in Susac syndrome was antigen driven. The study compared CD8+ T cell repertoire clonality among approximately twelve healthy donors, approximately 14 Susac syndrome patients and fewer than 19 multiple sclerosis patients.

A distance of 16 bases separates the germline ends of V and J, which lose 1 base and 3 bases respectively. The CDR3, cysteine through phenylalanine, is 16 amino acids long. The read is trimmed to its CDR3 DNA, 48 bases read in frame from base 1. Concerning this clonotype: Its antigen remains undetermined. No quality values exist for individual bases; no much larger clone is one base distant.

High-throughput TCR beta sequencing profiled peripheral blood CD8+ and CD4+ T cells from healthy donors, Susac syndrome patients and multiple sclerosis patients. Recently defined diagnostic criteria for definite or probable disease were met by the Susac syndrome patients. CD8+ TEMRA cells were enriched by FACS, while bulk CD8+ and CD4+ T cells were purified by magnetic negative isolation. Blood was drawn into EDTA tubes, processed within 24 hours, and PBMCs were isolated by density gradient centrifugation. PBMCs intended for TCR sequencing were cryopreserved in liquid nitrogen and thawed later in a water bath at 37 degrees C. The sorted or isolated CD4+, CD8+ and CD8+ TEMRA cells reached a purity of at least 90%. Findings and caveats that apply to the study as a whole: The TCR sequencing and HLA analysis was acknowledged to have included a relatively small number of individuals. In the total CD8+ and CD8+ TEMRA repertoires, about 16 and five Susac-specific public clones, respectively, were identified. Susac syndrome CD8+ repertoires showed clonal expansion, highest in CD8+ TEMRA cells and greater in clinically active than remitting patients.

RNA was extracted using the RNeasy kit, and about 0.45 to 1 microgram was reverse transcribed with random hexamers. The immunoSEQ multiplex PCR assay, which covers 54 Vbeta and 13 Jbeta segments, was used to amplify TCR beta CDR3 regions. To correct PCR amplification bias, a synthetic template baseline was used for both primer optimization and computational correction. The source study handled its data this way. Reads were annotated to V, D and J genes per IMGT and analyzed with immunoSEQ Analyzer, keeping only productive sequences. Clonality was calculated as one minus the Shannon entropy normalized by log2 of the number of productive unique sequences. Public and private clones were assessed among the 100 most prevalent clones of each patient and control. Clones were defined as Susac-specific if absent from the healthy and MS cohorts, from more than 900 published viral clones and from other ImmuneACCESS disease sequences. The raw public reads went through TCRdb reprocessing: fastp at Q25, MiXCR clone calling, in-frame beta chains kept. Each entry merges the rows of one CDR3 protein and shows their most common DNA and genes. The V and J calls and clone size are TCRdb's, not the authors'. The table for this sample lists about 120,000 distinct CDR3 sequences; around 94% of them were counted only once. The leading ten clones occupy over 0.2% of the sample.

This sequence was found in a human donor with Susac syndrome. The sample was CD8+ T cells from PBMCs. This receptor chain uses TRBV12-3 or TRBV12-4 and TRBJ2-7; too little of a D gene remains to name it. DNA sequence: TGTGCCAGCAGTTTAGGCTTCGGCAGTACGCACTACGAGCAGTACTTC. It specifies CASSLGFGSTHYEQYF.